This T cell receptor beta chain originates from a study of blood T cell repertoires in COVID-19. Background on the study: The study drew acute and convalescent COVID-19 samples from the United States, Italy and Spain. Nucleic acid was either cDNA or gDNA, and it came from T cells, B-cell-depleted T cells, or PBMCs.

In the original analysis: From reference gene primer amplification, estimates of nucleated cell counts were derived. Assay used: immunoSEQ multiplex PCR; TCRdb lists only in-frame clones, some missing. The V and J calls and clone size come from that table; D and trimming were worked out from the DNA. The sample includes roughly 250,000 clones, about four fifths of them seen just once. V lost 5 bases and J lost 5; bases outside the gene matches: 3. This CDR3 has 14 amino acids. Germline CDR1 and CDR2: KGHSH and LQKENI. This receptor was obtained from a woman aged 70-85 years with acute or convalescent COVID-19. Specimen: peripheral blood. The rearrangement joins TRBV18 to TRBJ2-5; 12 bases match TRBD2. CDR3 in amino acids: CASSAGLAGETQYF. CDR3 bases: TGTGCCAGCTCAGCCGGACTAGCGGGGGAGACCCAGTACTTC.